This T cell receptor (beta chain) emerged from a study of T cells after yellow fever vaccination. Turning to the study itself: Any fraction with a low cell number was prepared using SMART-Seq v4 Ultra Low Input.

TCRdb independently ran MiXCR on the 5' RACE reads; one entry per CDR3 protein. The sample carries hundreds of thousands of distinct CDR3 sequences, less than 20% recorded once. This CDR3 is 11 amino acids long. V lost 2 bases and J lost 10, with 8 bases in between. The germline gives CDR1 SNHLY, CDR2 FYNNEI. Many counts were recorded for this clonotype. The rearrangement joins TRBV2 to TRBJ1-1; no clear D. Material: PBMCs, obtained less than 6 days after the first yellow fever vaccination. The TCR originated in a man aged 18 to 35 who received the YFV17D yellow fever vaccine. The CDR3 loop is CASSESLGAFF. The CDR3 bases are TGTGCCAGCAGTGAATCTCTAGGAGCTTTCTTT.